Listed below are T cell receptor beta chains from one sample, sequenced in a study of blood T cells in healthy people across ages. From the 5' RACE reads, TCRdb called clonotypes with MiXCR, one entry per CDR3 protein. The table has some 890,000 distinct CDR3 sequences, 25% to 35% seen once. The data were also submitted as part of a second study, on T cells of mothers and their children.

Material for sequencing was blood. The receptors were gathered from a woman aged 35 to 49 in good health. The CDR3 runs from the conserved cysteine through the conserved F or W. Each record gives: D gene, J gene, V gene, clone size, CDR3 protein, CDR3 DNA. The D gene is left open where the match is weak. A row's size may be missing; if present it is once, few, many or a size class.

D: -; J: TRBJ2-4; V: TRBV7-2; size: -; CDR3: CASSVRPVDEQYF; DNA: TGTGCCAGCAGCGTAAGACCAGTAGATGAGCAGTACTTC
D: -; J: TRBJ1-1; V: TRBV5-1; size: -; CDR3: CASSQWTDRNTEAFF; DNA: TGCGCCAGCAGCCAATGGACAGACAGAAACACTGAAGCTTTCTTT
D: -; J: TRBJ2-1; V: TRBV9; size: many; CDR3: CASSVGQLAKQFF; DNA: TGTGCCAGCAGCGTAGGTCAGTTAGCTAAGCAGTTCTTC
D: TRBD1; J: TRBJ1-1; V: TRBV15; size: -; CDR3: CATSRWTGVYREAFF; DNA: TGTGCCACCAGCAGGTGGACAGGGGTCTATCGTGAAGCTTTCTTT
D: -; J: TRBJ1-1; V: TRBV7-3; size: many; CDR3: CASSLGGRNTEAFF; DNA: TGTGCCAGCAGCCTAGGTGGCCGGAACACTGAAGCTTTCTTT
D: TRBD2; J: TRBJ2-3; V: TRBV29-1; size: many; CDR3: CSVGTSGGYTDTQYF; DNA: TGCAGCGTTGGGACTAGCGGGGGGTACACAGATACGCAGTATTTT
D: -; J: TRBJ1-3; V: TRBV28; size: -; CDR3: CASSTPQGSGNTIYF; DNA: TGTGCCAGCAGTACCCCACAGGGATCTGGAAACACCATATATTTT
D: -; J: TRBJ1-3; V: TRBV15; size: -; CDR3: CATSRDRGGPGNTIYF; DNA: TGTGCCACCAGCAGAGATCGCGGAGGCCCTGGAAACACCATATATTTT
D: TRBD1; J: TRBJ2-5; V: TRBV27; size: -; CDR3: CASSLIGGKETQYF; DNA: TGTGCCAGCAGTTTGATAGGGGGCAAAGAGACCCAGTACTTC
D: -; J: TRBJ1-1; V: TRBV2; size: -; CDR3: CATRTEMNTEAFF; DNA: TGTGCCACAAGGACGGAGATGAACACTGAAGCTTTCTTT
D: TRBD1; J: TRBJ2-7; V: TRBV11-2; size: few; CDR3: CASRSPGQGINEQYF; DNA: TGTGCCAGCAGATCCCCGGGACAGGGCATCAACGAGCAGTACTTC
D: -; J: TRBJ2-1; V: TRBV29-1; size: -; CDR3: CSAVVGNNNERFF; DNA: TGCAGCGCCGTGGTGGGTAACAACAATGAGCGGTTCTTC
D: TRBD1; J: TRBJ2-1; V: TRBV5-1; size: -; CDR3: CASSLRTSPGTGTDKQFF; DNA: TGCGCCAGCAGCTTGCGTACCAGTCCCGGGACAGGGACCGATAAGCAGTTCTTC
D: -; J: TRBJ2-5; V: TRBV5-1; size: -; CDR3: CAGSQMVGETQYF; DNA: TGCGCCGGCAGCCAAATGGTCGGAGAGACCCAGTACTTC
D: -; J: TRBJ2-7; V: TRBV18; size: many; CDR3: CASSPSTASYEQYF; DNA: TGTGCCAGCTCACCAAGCACAGCCTCCTACGAGCAGTACTTC
D: -; J: TRBJ2-1; V: TRBV2; size: few; CDR3: CASSLRPMGRGQFF; DNA: TGTGCCAGCAGTTTACGCCCCATGGGCCGAGGGCAGTTCTTC
D: TRBD1; J: TRBJ1-1; V: TRBV20-1; size: -; CDR3: CSARRRQGSTEAFF; DNA: TGCAGTGCTAGACGCCGACAGGGCAGCACTGAAGCTTTCTTT
D: -; J: TRBJ1-2; V: TRBV20-1; size: many; CDR3: CSASGLTGQTNYGYTF; DNA: TGCAGTGCCAGCGGGCTCACAGGGCAAACGAACTATGGCTACACCTTC
D: -; J: TRBJ2-3; V: TRBV12-3/TRBV12-4; size: many; CDR3: CATSEATDTQYF; DNA: TGTGCCACCTCCGAGGCCACAGATACGCAGTATTTT
D: -; J: TRBJ1-1; V: TRBV7-9; size: -; CDR3: CASSLDWWGNTEAFF; DNA: TGTGCCAGCAGCTTAGATTGGTGGGGGAACACTGAAGCTTTCTTT
D: -; J: TRBJ2-4; V: TRBV6-5; size: many; CDR3: CASSSVIAKNIQYF; DNA: TGTGCCAGCAGTTCAGTAATAGCCAAAAACATTCAGTACTTC
D: -; J: TRBJ2-1; V: TRBV12-3/TRBV12-4; size: few; CDR3: CASSLGGRQNNEQFF; DNA: TGTGCCAGCAGTTTGGGGGGGCGCCAAAACAATGAGCAGTTCTTC
D: -; J: TRBJ1-4; V: TRBV29-1; size: -; CDR3: CSVEDPGGLFF; DNA: TGCAGCGTTGAAGATCCCGGCGGGCTGTTTTTT
D: -; J: TRBJ2-3; V: TRBV6-6; size: few; CDR3: CASTLTGSTDTQYF; DNA: TGTGCCAGCACCCTGACGGGTAGCACAGATACGCAGTATTTT
D: TRBD1; J: TRBJ2-3; V: TRBV6-2/TRBV6-3; size: few; CDR3: CASSQRGHTHTDTQYF; DNA: TGTGCCAGCAGTCAGAGGGGGCACACACACACAGATACGCAGTATTTT
D: TRBD1; J: TRBJ2-1; V: TRBV6-6; size: few; CDR3: CASNIRGQGISNEQFF; DNA: TGTGCCAGCAATATAAGGGGACAGGGCATATCCAATGAGCAGTTCTTC
D: TRBD1; J: TRBJ1-1; V: TRBV4-2; size: -; CDR3: CASSFRTGGYTEAFF; DNA: TGTGCCAGCAGCTTCCGGACAGGGGGCTACACTGAAGCTTTCTTT
D: TRBD1; J: TRBJ2-7; V: TRBV20-1; size: many; CDR3: CSARDRGQALEQYF; DNA: TGCAGTGCTAGAGATCGCGGACAGGCTCTCGAGCAGTACTTC